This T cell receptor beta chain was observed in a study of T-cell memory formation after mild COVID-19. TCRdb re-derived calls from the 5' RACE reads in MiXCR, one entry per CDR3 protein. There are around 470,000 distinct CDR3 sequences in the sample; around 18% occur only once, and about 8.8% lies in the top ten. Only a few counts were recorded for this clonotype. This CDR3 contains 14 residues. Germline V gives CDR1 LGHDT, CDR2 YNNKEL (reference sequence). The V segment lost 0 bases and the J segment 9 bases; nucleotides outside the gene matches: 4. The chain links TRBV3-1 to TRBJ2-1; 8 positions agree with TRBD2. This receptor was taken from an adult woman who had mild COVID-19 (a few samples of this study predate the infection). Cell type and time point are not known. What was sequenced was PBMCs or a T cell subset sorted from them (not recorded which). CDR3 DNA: TGTGCCAGCAGCCAAGAACTAGCGGTTAGTGAGCAGTTCTTC. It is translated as CASSQELAVSEQFF.